The next 27 T cell receptor beta chains were all read from a single sample in a study of blood T cell repertoires in COVID-19. Measured with immunoSEQ multiplex PCR; TCRdb has only the in-frame clones, and not every one. The sample lists approximately 290,000 clones, 90% to 95% occurring once. The sequenced material came from peripheral blood. The source of these receptors is a woman aged 30 to 39 with COVID-19, enrolled during active disease.

The rearrangement joins TRBV5-1 to TRBJ1-1; the D gene is possibly TRBD1 (6 bases). Deletions cut 0 bases from V and 0 bases from J, with 9 bases between. Germline lookup yields CDR1 SGHRS and CDR2 YFSETQ. This CDR3 has 15 residues. CDR3 nucleotides: TGCGCCAGCAGCTTGGGGGACACCTTGAACACTGAAGCTTTCTTT. It specifies CASSLGDTLNTEAFF.

This clone occurred once. J is TRBJ1-3 and V is TRBV7-2; D possibly corresponds to TRBD1 (5 bases). Germline V gene sequence: CDR1 SGHTA, CDR2 FQGNSA. V was cut by 1 base and J by 4 bases, with 17 bases left in between. The CDR3 consists of 17 residues. The CDR3 sequence: CASSLVGSGAAGNTIYF. CDR3 DNA: TGTGCCAGCAGCTTAGTCGGTAGTGGGGCAGCCGGAAACACCATATATTTT.

The chain joins TRBV29-1 to TRBJ2-7, with 7 nucleotides matching TRBD2. This CDR3 spans 15 amino acids. Trimming at V came to 3 bases and at J to 2 bases, leaving 10 bases not matched to a gene. CDR1 and CDR2 (germline): SQVTM, ANQGSEA. The CDR3 DNA reads as TGCAGCGTTGAGGTTTCGGGGGGTTTAACCTACGAGCAGTACTTC. Protein: CSVEVSGGLTYEQYF.

The CDR3 sequence is CTSSPKGTSGRDNNEQFF. The CDR3, as DNA: TGCACCAGCAGCCCGAAAGGGACTAGCGGGAGGGACAACAATGAGCAGTTCTTC. The chain is built from TRBV1 and TRBJ2-1; the table's TRBD2 call for D was not verified on the DNA. TRBV1 has pseudogene status. There are 18 residues in the CDR3.

The chain is built from TRBV20-1 and TRBJ1-1; weak D call: TRBD1 (5 bases). Deletions cut 3 bases from V and 7 bases from J, with 18 bases between. Per germline, CDR1 DFQATT and CDR2 SNEGSKA (reference sequence). The CDR3 contains 14 residues. CDR3 loop: CSASRGRVRGEAFF. In DNA form, the CDR3 reads TGCAGTGCTAGTAGGGGCAGGGTAAGGGGTGAAGCTTTCTTT.

The genes are TRBV13 and TRBJ1-1, with D unresolved. Trimming shortened V by 5 bases and J by 8 bases, and 6 bases separated the two germline ends. CDR3 size: 10 residues. Germline CDR1 is PRHDT and CDR2 is FYEKMQ (reference sequence). The CDR3 loop reads CASSPEEAFF. CDR3 sequence (DNA): TGTGCCAGCAGCCCCGAGGAAGCTTTCTTT.

The rearrangement joins TRBV19 to TRBJ1-2, with TRBD1 matching over 8 bases. V lost 6 bases and J lost 3; bases outside the gene matches: 6. The CDR3 runs to 14 residues. The germline CDR1 and CDR2 sequences are LNHDA and SQIVND (reference sequence). The CDR3 DNA is TGTGCCAGTAGCCTTCAGGGGGCACACTATGGCTACACCTTC. Its protein product is CASSLQGAHYGYTF.

The V gene is TRBV5-5, the J gene TRBJ2-7; 7 bases align to TRBD2. Trimming took 4 bases from V and 4 from J; bases not matched to a gene: 14. CDR3 length: 16 amino acids. Looked up from germline, CDR1 is SGHKS and CDR2 is YYEKEE (reference sequence). The CDR3 spells CASSLDPGRGLYEQYF. CDR3 DNA: TGTGCCAGCAGCCTAGATCCCGGAAGGGGACTATACGAGCAGTACTTC.

This chain joins TRBV11-2 and TRBJ2-5, with TRBD2 matching 8 bases. CDR1 and CDR2 (germline): SGHAT, FQNNGV. Trimming cost V 5 bases and J 1 base; bases outside gene matches: 9. The CDR3 has 16 amino acids. CDR3 amino acids: CASSLGTRGSQETQYF. Written as DNA, the CDR3 is TGTGCCAGCAGCCTAGGGACTAGGGGGAGCCAAGAGACCCAGTACTTC.

The CDR3 sequence is CASSSPGQGGSGNTIYF. The DNA of the CDR3 is TGTGCCAGCAGTTCCCCGGGACAGGGAGGTTCCGGAAACACCATATATTTT. The J gene is TRBJ1-3, the V gene TRBV28, with 9 nucleotides matching TRBD1. Losses at the gene ends were 4 bases for V and 4 bases for J; bases not matched to a gene: 11. Germline-derived CDR1 and CDR2 are MDHEN and SYDVKM. The CDR3 is 17 residues long.

This sequence joins TRBV19 and TRBJ1-5, with TRBD1 matching over 9 bases. This CDR3 is 13 amino acids long. Germline CDR1 reads LNHDA; CDR2 reads SQIVND (reference sequence). Unmatched junction bases numbered 4, after V lost 8 bases and J lost 5 bases. CDR3 sequence: CASQTGGDQPQHF. CDR3 DNA: TGTGCCAGTCAAACAGGGGGCGATCAGCCCCAGCATTTT.

The chain recombines TRBV30 with TRBJ1-2; D is uncertain. V was cut by 2 bases and J by 3 bases, with 13 bases left in between. From germline, CDR1 is GTSNPN and CDR2 SVGIG (reference sequence). This CDR3 has 14 residues. CDR3 coding DNA: TGTGCCTGGAGTATTCGCGCGGAATACTATGGCTACACCTTC. As protein: CAWSIRAEYYGYTF.

The gene calls are TRBV7-9 and TRBJ1-4, with a possible D match to TRBD1 (5 bases). Looked up from germline, CDR1 is SEHNR and CDR2 is FQNEAQ (reference sequence). The CDR3 spans 15 residues. V gave up 5 bases and J gave up 4 bases, with 14 bases separating them. CDR3 residues: CASSQVGQGNEKLFF. The CDR3, as DNA: TGTGCCAGCAGCCAAGTAGGCCAGGGTAATGAAAAACTGTTTTTT.

The chain couples TRBV29-1 to TRBJ2-1, with a tentative D call TRBD1 (7 bases). CDR3 length equals 15 residues. The germline CDR1 and CDR2 sequences are SQVTM and ANQGSEA. V lost 7 bases and J 2 bases, leaving 18 bases between the germline ends. The CDR3 sequence: CSGRTGGMTYNEQFF. In DNA form, the CDR3 reads TGCAGCGGTAGGACAGGAGGGATGACCTACAATGAGCAGTTCTTC.

The gene calls are TRBV5-1 and TRBJ2-7; 10 bases are shared with TRBD2. The CDR3 has 16 residues. Germline V gene data show CDR1 as SGHRS and CDR2 as YFSETQ. With V trimmed by 4 bases and J by 0 bases, 7 bases remained unmatched. CDR3 in DNA: TGCGCCAGCAGCACTGGGACTAGCGCGAGCTCCTACGAGCAGTACTTC. Its protein product is CASSTGTSASSYEQYF.

The chain has TRBV7-3 and TRBJ2-3; the D is unclear. Trimming cost V 2 bases and J 2 bases, with 8 bases left between them. Germline V gene lookup returns CDR1 SGHTA and CDR2 FQGTGA. This CDR3 contains 14 residues. The CDR3 reads CASSLSHSTDTQYF. CDR3 nucleotide sequence: TGTGCCAGCAGCTTATCTCACTCCACAGATACGCAGTATTTT.

The rearrangement joins TRBV7-8 to TRBJ2-2, with 12 bases that match TRBD2. Germline CDR1 and CDR2: SGHVS and FQNEAQ. This CDR3 comprises 17 residues. Germline trimming cut 1 base from V and 6 bases from J; bases unmatched to any gene: 6. DNA for the CDR3: TGTGCCAGCAGCTTAGGGACTAGCGGGATTGTCGCCGGGGAGCTGTTTTTT. It is translated as CASSLGTSGIVAGELFF.

This clone was seen only once. The J gene is TRBJ2-7, the V gene TRBV11-2; 7 nucleotides line up with TRBD1. Per germline, CDR1 SGHAT and CDR2 FQNNGV. This CDR3 is built from 14 residues. J gave up 2 bases and V 5 bases, and 6 bases lay outside the gene matches. The CDR3 DNA reads as TGTGCCAGCAGCCTGAGGGGGCCGACCTACGAGCAGTACTTC. This translates into CASSLRGPTYEQYF.

This chain connects TRBV14 to TRBJ1-2; tentatively, D is TRBD1 (5 bases). This CDR3 comprises 16 residues. From germline, CDR1 is SGHDN and CDR2 FVKESK. Deletions cut 4 bases from V and 5 bases from J, with 20 bases between. The CDR3 coding sequence is TGTGCCAGCAGCCGACGACAGTTTCCGCCCTTATATGGCTACACCTTC. Residues: CASSRRQFPPLYGYTF.

This chain connects TRBV28 to TRBJ1-5; tentatively, D is TRBD1 (6 bases). The CDR3 is 14 amino acids. The germline V gene encodes CDR1 MDHEN and CDR2 SYDVKM. Trimming left V 3 bases short and J 6 bases short, with 12 bases between. Here the CDR3 DNA reads TGTGCCAGCAGTTTTGGGAGGGGGACTCAGCCCCAGCATTTT. Residues: CASSFGRGTQPQHF.

This chain connects TRBV10-3 to TRBJ1-5, with D possibly TRBD1 on 6 matching bases. The length of the CDR3 is 18 residues. Trimming shortened V by 5 bases and J by 0 bases, and 20 bases separated the two germline ends. Germline loops: CDR1 ENHRY, CDR2 SYGVKD. Written as DNA, the CDR3 is TGTGCCATCAGTCACGGGGAGGGCAGGGGTGATAGCAATCAGCCCCAGCATTTT. Amino acid sequence: CAISHGEGRGDSNQPQHF.

The V and J genes are TRBV11-1 and TRBJ1-2; D is perhaps TRBD1 (5 bases). The CDR3 totals 13 residues. In germline, CDR1 is SGHAT, CDR2 FQDESV (reference sequence). V gave up 5 bases and J gave up 5 bases, with 12 bases separating them. For the CDR3, the DNA is TGTGCCAGCAGCCTCGACAGAGATTATGGCTACACCTTC. Its protein is CASSLDRDYGYTF.

The V and J genes are TRBV18 and TRBJ1-6, with D unresolved. Germline V CDR1 and CDR2: KGHSH, LQKENI. With 6 bases removed from V and 6 bases from J, the gap between germline ends came to 12 bases. CDR3 size: 14 residues. The CDR3 region has the DNA TGTGCCAGCTCCCCGGCGGGCGCTAATTCACCCCTCCACTTT. It yields the protein CASSPAGANSPLHF.

This chain joins TRBV5-4 and TRBJ2-7, with 14 bases matching TRBD2. Losses at the gene ends were 0 bases for V and 6 bases for J; bases not matched to a gene: 11. There are 18 residues in the CDR3. Germline-derived CDR1 and CDR2 are SGHNT and YYREEE (reference sequence). CDR3 nucleotides: TGTGCCAGCAGCTTGGAGGGACTAGCGGGAGTAGTAGGGGCCGAGCAGTACTTC. This encodes CASSLEGLAGVVGAEQYF.

This chain connects TRBV28 to TRBJ2-1; TRBD2 matches 9 bases. V lost 4 bases and J lost 10; bases outside the gene matches: 11. Germline loops: CDR1 MDHEN, CDR2 SYDVKM. This CDR3 comprises 15 residues. DNA of the CDR3: TGTGCCAGCAGTTCCCGGGCGGGACTAGCCGGAGAGCAGTTCTTC. Encoded protein: CASSSRAGLAGEQFF. Combining the CDR3 with reference TRBV28 and TRBJ2-1 gives the whole variable domain DVKVTQSSRYLVKRTGEKVFLECVQDMDHENMFWYRQDPGLGLRLIYFSYDVKMKEKGDIPEGYSVSREKKERFSLILESASTNQTSMYLCASSSRAGLAGEQFFGPGTRLTVL.

The J gene is TRBJ2-1, the V gene TRBV11-2; 7 bases map to TRBD2. This CDR3 has 16 residues. Germline values: CDR1 SGHAT, CDR2 FQNNGV. Unmatched junction bases numbered 13, after V lost 4 bases and J lost 7 bases. The CDR3 spells CASSYTRVGRRNEQFF. In nucleotides, the CDR3 is TGTGCCAGCAGCTACACCAGGGTCGGGAGGCGTAATGAGCAGTTCTTC.

J is TRBJ2-1 and V is TRBV27, with 10 bases fitting TRBD2. The CDR3 is 15 residues long. Germline trimming cut 4 bases from V and 3 bases from J; bases unmatched to any gene: 3. Germline lookup yields CDR1 MNHEY and CDR2 SMNVEV (reference sequence). DNA of the CDR3: TGTGCCAGCAGTTATACTAGCGGGAACTACAATGAGCAGTTCTTC. The encoded protein is CASSYTSGNYNEQFF.